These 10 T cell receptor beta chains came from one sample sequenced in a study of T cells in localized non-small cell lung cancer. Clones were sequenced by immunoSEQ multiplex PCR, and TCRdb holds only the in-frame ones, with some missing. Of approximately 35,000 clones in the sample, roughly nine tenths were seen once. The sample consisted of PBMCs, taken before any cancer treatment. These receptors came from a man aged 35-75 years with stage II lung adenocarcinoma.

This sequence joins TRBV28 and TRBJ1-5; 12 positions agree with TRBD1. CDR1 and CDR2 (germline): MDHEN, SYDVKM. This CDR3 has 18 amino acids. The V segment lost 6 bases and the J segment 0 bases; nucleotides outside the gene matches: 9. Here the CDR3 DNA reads TGTGCCAGCAGCGTAGGGACAGGGGGCTACAATAGCAATCAGCCCCAGCATTTT. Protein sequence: CASSVGTGGYNSNQPQHF.

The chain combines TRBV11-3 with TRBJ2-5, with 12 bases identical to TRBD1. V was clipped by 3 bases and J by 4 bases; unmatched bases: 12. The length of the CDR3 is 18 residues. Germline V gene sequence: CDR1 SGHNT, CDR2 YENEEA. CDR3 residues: CASSFGRDRGRVGETQYF. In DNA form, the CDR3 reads TGTGCCAGCAGCTTCGGCCGGGACAGGGGGCGAGTAGGAGAGACCCAGTACTTC.

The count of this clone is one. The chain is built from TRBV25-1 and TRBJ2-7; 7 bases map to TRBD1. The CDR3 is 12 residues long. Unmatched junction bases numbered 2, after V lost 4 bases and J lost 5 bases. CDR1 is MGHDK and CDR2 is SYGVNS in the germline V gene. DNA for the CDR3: TGTGCCAGCAGTGGACAGGGCCACGAGCAGTACTTC. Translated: CASSGQGHEQYF.

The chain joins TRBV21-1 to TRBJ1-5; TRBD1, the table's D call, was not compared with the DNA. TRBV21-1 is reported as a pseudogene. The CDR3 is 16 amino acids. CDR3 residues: CASSSRQGEGNQPQHF. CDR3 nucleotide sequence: TGTGCCAGCAGCAGCAGACAGGGGGAGGGCAATCAGCCCCAGCATTTT.

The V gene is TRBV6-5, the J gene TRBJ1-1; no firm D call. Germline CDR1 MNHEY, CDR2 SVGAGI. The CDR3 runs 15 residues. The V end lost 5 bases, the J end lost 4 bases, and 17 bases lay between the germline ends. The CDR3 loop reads CASSLESPRRTEAFF. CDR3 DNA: TGTGCCAGCAGTCTCGAGTCTCCCCGGCGCACTGAAGCTTTCTTT.

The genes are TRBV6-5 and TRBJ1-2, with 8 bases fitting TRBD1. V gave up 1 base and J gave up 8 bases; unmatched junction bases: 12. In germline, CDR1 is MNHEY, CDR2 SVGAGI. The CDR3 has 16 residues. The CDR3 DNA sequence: TGTGCCAGCAGTTACTGGGAGACAGGGGCCTTGGGAGGCTACACCTTC. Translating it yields CASSYWETGALGGYTF.

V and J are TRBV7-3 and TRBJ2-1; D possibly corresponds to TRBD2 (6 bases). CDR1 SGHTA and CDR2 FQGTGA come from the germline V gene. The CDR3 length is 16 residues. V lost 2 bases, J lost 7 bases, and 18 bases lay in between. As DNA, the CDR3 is TGTGCCAGCAGCTTAGCTTTTGGCGGGACTCGAAATGAGCAGTTCTTC. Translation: CASSLAFGGTRNEQFF.

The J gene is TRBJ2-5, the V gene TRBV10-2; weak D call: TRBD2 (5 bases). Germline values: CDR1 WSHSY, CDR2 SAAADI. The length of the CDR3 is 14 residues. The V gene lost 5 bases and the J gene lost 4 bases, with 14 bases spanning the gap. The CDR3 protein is CASSSGRAGETQYF. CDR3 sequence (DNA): TGCGCCAGCAGTAGCGGCCGCGCGGGAGAGACCCAGTACTTC.

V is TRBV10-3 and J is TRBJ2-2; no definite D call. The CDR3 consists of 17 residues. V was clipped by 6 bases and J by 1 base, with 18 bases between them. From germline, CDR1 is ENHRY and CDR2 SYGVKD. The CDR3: CAIREKYDIWNTGELFF. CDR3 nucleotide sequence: TGTGCCATCAGGGAAAAATATGACATTTGGAACACCGGGGAGCTGTTTTTT.

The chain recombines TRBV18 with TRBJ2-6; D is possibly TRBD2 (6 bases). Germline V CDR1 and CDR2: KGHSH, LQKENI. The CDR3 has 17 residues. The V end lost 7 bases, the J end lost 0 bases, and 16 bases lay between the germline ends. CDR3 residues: CASYFGRGGSGANVLTF. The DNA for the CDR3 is TGTGCCAGCTACTTCGGGAGAGGTGGCTCTGGGGCCAACGTCCTGACTTTC.